This T cell receptor beta chain was observed in a study of T cell responses to AZD1222 COVID-19 vaccine. Libraries were prepared by immunoSEQ multiplex PCR; TCRdb keeps only in-frame clonotypes and omits some of them. The table includes about 120,000 clones, less than 95% detected once. Remarks on this clone: Its antigen is not known.

V shed 5 bases and J 1 base; nucleotides not matched to a gene: 6. Germline CDR1 is SGHVT and CDR2 is SQSDAQ. The CDR3 runs 15 residues. Study results and limitations: Among the donors, most were white British and more were female, and clonal diversity was possibly underestimated.

The sample here was peripheral blood, taken on day 0 of AZD1222 vaccination. V is TRBV7-4 and J is TRBJ2-7, with TRBD1 identical over 9 bases. This clonotype originated in an adult in good health. The CDR3 sequence: CASSNRDRASYEQYF. CDR3 DNA: TGTGCCAGCAGCAACCGGGACAGGGCTTCCTACGAGCAGTACTTC.